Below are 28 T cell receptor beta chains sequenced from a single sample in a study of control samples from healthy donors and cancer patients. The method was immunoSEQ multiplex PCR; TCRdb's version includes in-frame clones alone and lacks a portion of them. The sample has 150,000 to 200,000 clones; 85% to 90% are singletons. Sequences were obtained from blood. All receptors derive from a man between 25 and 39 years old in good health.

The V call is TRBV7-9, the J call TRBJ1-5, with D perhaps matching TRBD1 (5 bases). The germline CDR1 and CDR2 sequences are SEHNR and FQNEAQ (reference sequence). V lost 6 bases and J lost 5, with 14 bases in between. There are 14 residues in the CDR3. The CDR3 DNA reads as TGTGCCAGCAGTCGACCCGGGGGGTATCAGCCCCAGCATTTT. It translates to CASSRPGGYQPQHF.

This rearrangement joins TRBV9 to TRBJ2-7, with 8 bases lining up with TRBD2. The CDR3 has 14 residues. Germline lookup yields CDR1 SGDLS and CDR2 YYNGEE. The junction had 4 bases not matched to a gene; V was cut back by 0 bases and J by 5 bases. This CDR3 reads CASSVGLAGNEQYF. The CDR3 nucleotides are TGTGCCAGCAGCGTAGGGCTAGCGGGCAACGAGCAGTACTTC.

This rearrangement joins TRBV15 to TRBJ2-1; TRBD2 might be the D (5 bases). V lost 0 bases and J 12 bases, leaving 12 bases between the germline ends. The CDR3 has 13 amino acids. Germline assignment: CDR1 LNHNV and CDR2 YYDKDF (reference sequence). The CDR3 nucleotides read TGTGCCACCAGCAGAGATCGATCGGGAATGCAGTTCTTC. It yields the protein CATSRDRSGMQFF.

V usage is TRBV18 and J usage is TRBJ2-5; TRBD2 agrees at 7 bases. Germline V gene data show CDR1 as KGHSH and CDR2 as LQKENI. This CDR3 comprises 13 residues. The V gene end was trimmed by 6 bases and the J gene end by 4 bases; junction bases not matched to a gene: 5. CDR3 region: CASSSGRGETQYF. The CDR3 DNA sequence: TGTGCCAGCTCGTCGGGGAGGGGAGAGACCCAGTACTTC.

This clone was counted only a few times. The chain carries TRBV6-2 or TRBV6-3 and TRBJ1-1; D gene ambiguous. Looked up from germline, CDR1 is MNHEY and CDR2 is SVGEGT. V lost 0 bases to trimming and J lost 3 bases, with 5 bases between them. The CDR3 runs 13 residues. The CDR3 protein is CASSYSWDTEAFF. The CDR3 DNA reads TGTGCCAGCAGTTACTCCTGGGACACTGAAGCTTTCTTT.

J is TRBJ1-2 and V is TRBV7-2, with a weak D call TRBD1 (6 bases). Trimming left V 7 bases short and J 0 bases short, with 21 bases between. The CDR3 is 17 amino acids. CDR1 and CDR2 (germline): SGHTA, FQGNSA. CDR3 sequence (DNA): TGTGCCAGCACCCAGGGGAGCTCCCGTTTAGCTAACTATGGCTACACCTTC. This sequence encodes CASTQGSSRLANYGYTF. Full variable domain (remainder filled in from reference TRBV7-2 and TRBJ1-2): GAGVSQSPSNKVTEKGKDVELRCDPISGHTALYWYRQSLGQGLEFLIYFQGNSAPDKSGLPSDRFSAERTGGSVSTLTIQRTQQEDSAVYLCASTQGSSRLANYGYTFGSGTRLTVV.

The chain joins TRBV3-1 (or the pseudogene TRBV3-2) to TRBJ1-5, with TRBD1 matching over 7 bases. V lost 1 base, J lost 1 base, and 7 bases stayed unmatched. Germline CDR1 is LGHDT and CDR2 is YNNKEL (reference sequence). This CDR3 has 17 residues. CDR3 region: CASSQGTGRGSNQPQHF. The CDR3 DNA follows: TGTGCCAGCAGCCAAGGGACAGGAAGGGGGAGCAATCAGCCCCAGCATTTT.

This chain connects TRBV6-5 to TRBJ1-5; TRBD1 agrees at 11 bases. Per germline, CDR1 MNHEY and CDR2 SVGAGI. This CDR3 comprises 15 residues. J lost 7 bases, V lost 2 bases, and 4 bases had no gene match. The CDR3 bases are TGTGCCAGCAGTTACACTGGGACAGGGGGGCAGCCCCAGCATTTT. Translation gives CASSYTGTGGQPQHF.

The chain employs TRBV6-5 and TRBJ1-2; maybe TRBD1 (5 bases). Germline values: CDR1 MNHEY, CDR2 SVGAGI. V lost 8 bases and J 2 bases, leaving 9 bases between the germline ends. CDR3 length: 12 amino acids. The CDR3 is CASGYRNYGYTF. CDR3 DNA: TGTGCCAGCGGGTACAGGAACTATGGCTACACCTTC.

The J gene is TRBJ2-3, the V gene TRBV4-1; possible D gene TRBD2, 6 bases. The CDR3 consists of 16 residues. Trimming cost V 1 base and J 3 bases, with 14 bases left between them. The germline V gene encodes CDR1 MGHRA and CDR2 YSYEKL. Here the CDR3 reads CASSQVRLVGTDTQYF. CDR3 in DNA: TGCGCCAGCAGCCAAGTTAGACTAGTTGGGACAGATACGCAGTATTTT.

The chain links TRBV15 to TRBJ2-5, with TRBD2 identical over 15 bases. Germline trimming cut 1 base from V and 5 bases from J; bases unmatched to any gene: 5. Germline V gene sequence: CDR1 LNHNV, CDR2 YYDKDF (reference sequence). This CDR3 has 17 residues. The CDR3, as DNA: TGTGCCACCAGCAGAGGCGGGACTAGCGGGAGGTTGGAGACCCAGTACTTC. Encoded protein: CATSRGGTSGRLETQYF.

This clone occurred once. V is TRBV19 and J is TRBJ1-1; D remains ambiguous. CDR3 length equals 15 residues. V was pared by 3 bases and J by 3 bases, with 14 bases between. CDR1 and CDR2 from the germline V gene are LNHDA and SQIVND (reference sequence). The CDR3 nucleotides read TGTGCCAGTAGTATTGAGCCGGGTCGTTACACTGAAGCTTTCTTT. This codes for CASSIEPGRYTEAFF. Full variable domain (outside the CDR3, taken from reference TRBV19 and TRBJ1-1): DGGITQSPKYLFRKEGQNVTLSCEQNLNHDAMYWYRQDPGQGLRLIYYSQIVNDFQKGDIAEGYSVSREKKESFPLTVTSAQKNPTAFYLCASSIEPGRYTEAFFGQGTRLTVV.

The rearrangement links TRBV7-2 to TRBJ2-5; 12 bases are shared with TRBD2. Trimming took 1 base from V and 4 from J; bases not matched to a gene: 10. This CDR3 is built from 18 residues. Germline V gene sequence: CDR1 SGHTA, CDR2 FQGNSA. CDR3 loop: CASSLGSSGGGRGETQYF. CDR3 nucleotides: TGTGCCAGCAGCTTAGGCTCTAGCGGGGGGGGCCGGGGAGAGACCCAGTACTTC.

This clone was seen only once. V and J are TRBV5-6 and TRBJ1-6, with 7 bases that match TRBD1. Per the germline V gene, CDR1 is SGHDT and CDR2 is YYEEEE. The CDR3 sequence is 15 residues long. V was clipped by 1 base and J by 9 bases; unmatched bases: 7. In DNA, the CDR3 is TGTGCCAGCAGCTTGTGGCGGGACAGAGGTTCACCCCTCCACTTT. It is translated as CASSLWRDRGSPLHF.

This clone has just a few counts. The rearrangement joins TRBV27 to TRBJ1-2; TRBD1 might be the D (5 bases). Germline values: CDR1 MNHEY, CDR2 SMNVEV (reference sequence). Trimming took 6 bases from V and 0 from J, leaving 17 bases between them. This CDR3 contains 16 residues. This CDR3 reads CASRPQGTPANYGYTF. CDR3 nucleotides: TGTGCCAGCAGACCTCAGGGCACTCCCGCTAACTATGGCTACACCTTC.

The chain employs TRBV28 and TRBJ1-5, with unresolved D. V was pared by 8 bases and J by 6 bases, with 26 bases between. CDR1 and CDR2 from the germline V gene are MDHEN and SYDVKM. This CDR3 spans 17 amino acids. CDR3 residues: CASDLPLDIGMGQPQHF. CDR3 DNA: TGTGCCAGCGATCTGCCCCTCGATATAGGGATGGGTCAGCCCCAGCATTTT.

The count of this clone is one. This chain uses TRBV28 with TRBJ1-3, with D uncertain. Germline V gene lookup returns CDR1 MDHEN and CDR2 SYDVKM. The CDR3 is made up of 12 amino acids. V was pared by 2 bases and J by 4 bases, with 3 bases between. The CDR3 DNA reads TGTGCCAGCAGTTTAGTCGGAAACACCATATATTTT. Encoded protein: CASSLVGNTIYF. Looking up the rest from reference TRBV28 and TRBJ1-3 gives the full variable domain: DVKVTQSSRYLVKRTGEKVFLECVQDMDHENMFWYRQDPGLGLRLIYFSYDVKMKEKGDIPEGYSVSREKKERFSLILESASTNQTSMYLCASSLVGNTIYFGEGSWLTVV.

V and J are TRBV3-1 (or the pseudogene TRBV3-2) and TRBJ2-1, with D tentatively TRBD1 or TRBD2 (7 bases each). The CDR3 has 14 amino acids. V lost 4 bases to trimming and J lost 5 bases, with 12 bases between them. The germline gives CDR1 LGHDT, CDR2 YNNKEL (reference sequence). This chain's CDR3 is CASSPGGGNNEQFF. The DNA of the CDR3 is TGTGCCAGCAGCCCAGGGGGGGGGAACAATGAGCAGTTCTTC.

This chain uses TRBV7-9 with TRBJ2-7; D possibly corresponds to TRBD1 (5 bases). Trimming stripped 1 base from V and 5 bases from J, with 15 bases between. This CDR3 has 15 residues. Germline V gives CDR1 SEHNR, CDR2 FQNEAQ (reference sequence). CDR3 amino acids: CASSLVLQGEHEQYF. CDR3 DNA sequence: TGTGCCAGCAGCTTAGTACTCCAGGGCGAACACGAGCAGTACTTC.

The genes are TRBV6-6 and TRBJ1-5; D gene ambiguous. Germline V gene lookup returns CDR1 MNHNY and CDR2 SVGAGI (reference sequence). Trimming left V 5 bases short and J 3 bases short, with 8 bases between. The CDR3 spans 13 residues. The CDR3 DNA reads TGTGCCAGCAGTGGGAGCCACAATCAGCCCCAGCATTTT. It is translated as CASSGSHNQPQHF.

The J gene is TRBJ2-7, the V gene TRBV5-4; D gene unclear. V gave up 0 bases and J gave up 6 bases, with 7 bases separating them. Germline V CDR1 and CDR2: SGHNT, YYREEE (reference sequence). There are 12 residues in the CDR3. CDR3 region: CASSLVAAEQYF. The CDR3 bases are TGTGCCAGCAGCTTGGTCGCGGCCGAGCAGTACTTC. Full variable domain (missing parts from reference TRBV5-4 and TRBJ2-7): ETGVTQSPTHLIKTRGQQVTLRCSSQSGHNTVSWYQQALGQGPQFIFQYYREEENGRGNFPPRFSGLQFPNYSSELNVNALELDDSALYLCASSLVAAEQYFGPGTRLTVT.

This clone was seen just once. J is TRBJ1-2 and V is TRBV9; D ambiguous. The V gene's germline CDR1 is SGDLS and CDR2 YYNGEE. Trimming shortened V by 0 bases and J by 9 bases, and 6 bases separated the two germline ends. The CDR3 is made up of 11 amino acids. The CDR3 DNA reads TGTGCCAGCAGCGTAGAATGGAGCTACACCTTC. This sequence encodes CASSVEWSYTF.

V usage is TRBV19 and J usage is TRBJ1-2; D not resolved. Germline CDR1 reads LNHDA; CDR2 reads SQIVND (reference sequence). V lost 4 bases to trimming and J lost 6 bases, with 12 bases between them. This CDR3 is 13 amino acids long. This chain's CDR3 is CASSTAFGNGYTF. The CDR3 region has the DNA TGTGCCAGTAGTACGGCTTTTGGGAATGGCTACACCTTC.

The CDR3 loop reads CASSPRGGGYEQYF. The DNA for the CDR3 is TGTGCCAGCTCACCCAGGGGCGGGGGCTACGAGCAGTACTTC. V is TRBV18 and J is TRBJ2-7, with a tentative D call TRBD2 (7 bases). Germline values: CDR1 KGHSH, CDR2 LQKENI. The length of the CDR3 is 14 residues. V lost 3 bases and J 3 bases, leaving 12 bases between the germline ends.

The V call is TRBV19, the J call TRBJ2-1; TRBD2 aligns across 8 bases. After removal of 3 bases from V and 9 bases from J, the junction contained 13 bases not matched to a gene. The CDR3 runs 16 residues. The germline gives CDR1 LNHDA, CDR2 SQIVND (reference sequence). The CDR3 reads CASSILRGRKTAEQFF. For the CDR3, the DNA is TGTGCCAGTAGTATCCTTCGCGGGAGGAAGACGGCTGAGCAGTTCTTC.

DNA of the CDR3: TGTGCCAGCAGTGAAGGACAGGGCGCAGGCGGCTACACCTTC. It is translated as CASSEGQGAGGYTF. The chain links TRBV6-1 to TRBJ1-2; TRBD1 aligns across 7 bases. CDR1 is MNHNS and CDR2 is SASEGT in the germline V gene. The CDR3 is 14 residues long. V lost 1 base to trimming and J lost 8 bases; unmatched junction nucleotides: 7.

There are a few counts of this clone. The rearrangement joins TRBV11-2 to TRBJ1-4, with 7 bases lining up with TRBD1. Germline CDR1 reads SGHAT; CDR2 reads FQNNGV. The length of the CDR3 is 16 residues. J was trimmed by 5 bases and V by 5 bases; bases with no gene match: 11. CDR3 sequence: CASSKSAGQPNEKLFF. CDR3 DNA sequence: TGTGCCAGCAGCAAGTCTGCGGGACAGCCAAATGAAAAACTGTTTTTT.

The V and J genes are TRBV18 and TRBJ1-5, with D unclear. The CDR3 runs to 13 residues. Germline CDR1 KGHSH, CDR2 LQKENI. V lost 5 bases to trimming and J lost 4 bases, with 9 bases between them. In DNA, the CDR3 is TGTGCCAGCTCAGCAGGCCTTAATCAGCCCCAGCATTTT. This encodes CASSAGLNQPQHF.